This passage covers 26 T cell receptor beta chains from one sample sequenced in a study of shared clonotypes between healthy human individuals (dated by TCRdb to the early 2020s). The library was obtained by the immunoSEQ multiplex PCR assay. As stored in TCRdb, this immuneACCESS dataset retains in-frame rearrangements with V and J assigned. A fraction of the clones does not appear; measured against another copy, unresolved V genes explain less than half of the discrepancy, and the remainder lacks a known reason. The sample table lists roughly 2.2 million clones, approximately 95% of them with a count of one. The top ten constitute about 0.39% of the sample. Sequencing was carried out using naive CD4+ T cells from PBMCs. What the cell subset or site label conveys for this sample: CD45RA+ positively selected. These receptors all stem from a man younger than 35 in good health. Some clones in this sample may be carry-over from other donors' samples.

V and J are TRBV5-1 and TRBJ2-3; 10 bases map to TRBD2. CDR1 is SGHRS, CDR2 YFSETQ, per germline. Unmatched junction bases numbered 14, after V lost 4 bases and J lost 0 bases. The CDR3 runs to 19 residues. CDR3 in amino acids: CASSPYPSGSYPSTDTQYF. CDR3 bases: TGCGCCAGCAGCCCCTACCCTAGCGGGAGTTACCCTAGCACAGATACGCAGTATTTT.

CDR3: CASSLVAENTEAFF. CDR3 nucleotides: TGTGCCAGCAGCTTAGTCGCAGAGAACACTGAAGCTTTCTTT. This chain uses TRBV7-9 with TRBJ1-1, with D uncertain. Trimming left V 1 base short and J 1 base short, with 7 bases between. CDR3 length: 14 amino acids. Germline CDR1 SEHNR, CDR2 FQNEAQ (reference sequence).

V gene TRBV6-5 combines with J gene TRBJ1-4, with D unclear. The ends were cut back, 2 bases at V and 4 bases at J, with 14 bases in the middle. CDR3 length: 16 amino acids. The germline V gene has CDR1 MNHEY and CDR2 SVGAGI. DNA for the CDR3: TGTGCCAGCAGTTACGAGGAGGGCGCGGGTAATGAAAAACTGTTTTTT. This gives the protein CASSYEEGAGNEKLFF.

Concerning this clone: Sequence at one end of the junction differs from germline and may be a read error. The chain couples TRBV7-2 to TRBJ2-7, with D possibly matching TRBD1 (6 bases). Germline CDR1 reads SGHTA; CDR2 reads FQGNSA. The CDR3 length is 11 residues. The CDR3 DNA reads TGTGCCAGCAGCCCGGGGACAATCGAGACCTTC. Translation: CASSPGTIETF.

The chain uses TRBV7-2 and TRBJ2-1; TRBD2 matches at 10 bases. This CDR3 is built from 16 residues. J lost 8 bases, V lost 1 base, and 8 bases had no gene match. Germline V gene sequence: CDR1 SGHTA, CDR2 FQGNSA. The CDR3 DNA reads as TGTGCCAGCAGCTTAGTGGCCAGCGGGAGGGCCTATGAGCAGTTCTTC. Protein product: CASSLVASGRAYEQFF.

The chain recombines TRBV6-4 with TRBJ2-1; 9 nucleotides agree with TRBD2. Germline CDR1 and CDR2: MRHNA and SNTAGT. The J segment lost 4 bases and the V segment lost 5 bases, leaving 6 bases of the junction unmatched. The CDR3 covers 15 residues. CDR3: CASSLLAGLYNEQFF. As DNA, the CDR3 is TGTGCCAGCAGTCTACTAGCGGGCCTTTACAATGAGCAGTTCTTC.

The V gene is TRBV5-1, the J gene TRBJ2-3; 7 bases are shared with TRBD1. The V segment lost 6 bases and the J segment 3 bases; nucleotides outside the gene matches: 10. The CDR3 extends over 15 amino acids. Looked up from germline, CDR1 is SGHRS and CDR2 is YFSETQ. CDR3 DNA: TGCGCCAGCAATTCGAGGGGACAGATAACAGATACGCAGTATTTT. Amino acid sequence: CASNSRGQITDTQYF.

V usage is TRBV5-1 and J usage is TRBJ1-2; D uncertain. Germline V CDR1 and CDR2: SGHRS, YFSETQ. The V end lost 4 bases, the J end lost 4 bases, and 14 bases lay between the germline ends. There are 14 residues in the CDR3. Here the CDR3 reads CASSPSGVSYGYTF. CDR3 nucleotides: TGCGCCAGCAGCCCCTCCGGGGTTAGCTATGGCTACACCTTC. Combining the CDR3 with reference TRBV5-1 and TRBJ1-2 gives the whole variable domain KAGVTQTPRYLIKTRGQQVTLSCSPISGHRSVSWYQQTPGQGLQFLFEYFSETQRNKGNFPGRFSGRQFSNSRSEMNVSTLELGDSALYLCASSPSGVSYGYTFGSGTRLTVV.

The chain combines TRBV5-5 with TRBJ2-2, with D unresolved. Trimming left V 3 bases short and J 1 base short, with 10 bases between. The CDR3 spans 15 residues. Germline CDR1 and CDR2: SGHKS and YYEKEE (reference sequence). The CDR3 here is CASSYLDGNTGELFF. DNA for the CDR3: TGTGCCAGCAGCTACCTCGACGGGAACACCGGGGAGCTGTTTTTT. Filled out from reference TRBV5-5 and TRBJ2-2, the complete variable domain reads DAGVTQSPTHLIKTRGQQVTLRCSPISGHKSVSWYQQVLGQGPQFIFQYYEKEERGRGNFPDRFSARQFPNYSSELNVNALLLGDSALYLCASSYLDGNTGELFFGEGSRLTVL.

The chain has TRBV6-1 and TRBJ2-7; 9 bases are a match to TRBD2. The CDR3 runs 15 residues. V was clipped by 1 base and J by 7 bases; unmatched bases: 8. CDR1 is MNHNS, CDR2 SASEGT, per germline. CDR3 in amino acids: CASSEGVAGAQEQYF. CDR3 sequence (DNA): TGTGCCAGCAGTGAAGGGGTAGCGGGAGCCCAAGAGCAGTACTTC.

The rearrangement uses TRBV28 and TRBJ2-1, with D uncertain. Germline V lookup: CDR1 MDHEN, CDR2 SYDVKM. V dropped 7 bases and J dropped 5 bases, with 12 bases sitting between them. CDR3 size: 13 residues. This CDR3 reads CASTFSWDNEQFF. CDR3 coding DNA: TGTGCCAGCACCTTCTCCTGGGACAATGAGCAGTTCTTC.

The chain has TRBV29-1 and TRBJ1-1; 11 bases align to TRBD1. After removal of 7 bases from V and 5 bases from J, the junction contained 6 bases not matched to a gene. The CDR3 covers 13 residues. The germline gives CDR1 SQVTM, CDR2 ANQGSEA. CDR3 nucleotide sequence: TGCAGCGGAGGGACAGGGGGTAATACTGAAGCTTTCTTT. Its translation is CSGGTGGNTEAFF.

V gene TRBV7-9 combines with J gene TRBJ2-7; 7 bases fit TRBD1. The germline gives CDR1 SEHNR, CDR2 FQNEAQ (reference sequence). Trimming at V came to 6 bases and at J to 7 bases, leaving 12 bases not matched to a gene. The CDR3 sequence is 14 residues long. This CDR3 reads CASSLFTGESEQYF. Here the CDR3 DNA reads TGTGCCAGCAGTCTCTTTACAGGGGAGAGTGAGCAGTACTTC.

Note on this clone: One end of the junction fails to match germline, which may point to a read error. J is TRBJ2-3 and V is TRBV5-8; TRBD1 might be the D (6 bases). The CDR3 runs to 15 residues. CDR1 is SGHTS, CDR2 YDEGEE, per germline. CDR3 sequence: CASRLDSIRPDTQYF. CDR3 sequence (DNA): TGTGCCAGCAGATTGGACAGTATTCGACCGGATACGCAGTATTTT. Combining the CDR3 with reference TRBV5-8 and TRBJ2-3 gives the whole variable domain EAGVTQSPTHLIKTRGQQATLRCSPISGHTSVYWYQQALGLGLQFLLWYDEGEERNRGNFPPRFSGRQFPNYSSELNVNALELEDSALYLCASRLDSIRPDTQYFGPGTRLTVL.

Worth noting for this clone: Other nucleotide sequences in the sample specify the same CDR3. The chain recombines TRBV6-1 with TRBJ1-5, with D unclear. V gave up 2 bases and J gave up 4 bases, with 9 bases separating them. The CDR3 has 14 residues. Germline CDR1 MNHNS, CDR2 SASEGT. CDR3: CASSETPGNQPQHF. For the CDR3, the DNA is TGTGCCAGCAGTGAAACTCCTGGGAATCAGCCCCAGCATTTT.

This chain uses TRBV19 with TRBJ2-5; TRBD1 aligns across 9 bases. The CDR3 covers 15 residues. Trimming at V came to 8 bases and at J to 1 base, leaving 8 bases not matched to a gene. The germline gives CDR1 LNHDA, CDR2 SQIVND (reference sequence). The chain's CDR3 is CASSAKQGAQETQYF. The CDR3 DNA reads TGTGCCAGTTCGGCTAAACAGGGGGCCCAAGAGACCCAGTACTTC.

CDR3 residues: CASSTRTGLRDEQFF. The CDR3 DNA reads TGTGCCAGCAGTACACGGACAGGGCTGCGCGATGAGCAGTTCTTC. The chain joins TRBV6-1 to TRBJ2-1, with 8 bases aligning to TRBD1. The length of the CDR3 is 15 residues. Germline CDR1 reads MNHNS; CDR2 reads SASEGT. J was trimmed by 8 bases and V by 5 bases; bases with no gene match: 11.

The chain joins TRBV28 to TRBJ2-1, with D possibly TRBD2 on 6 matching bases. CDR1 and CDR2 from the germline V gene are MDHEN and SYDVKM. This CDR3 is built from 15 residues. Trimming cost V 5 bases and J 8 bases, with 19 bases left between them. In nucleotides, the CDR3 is TGTGCCAGCAGTCTCGTCCCCGGGAGTGGCCATGAGCAGTTCTTC. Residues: CASSLVPGSGHEQFF. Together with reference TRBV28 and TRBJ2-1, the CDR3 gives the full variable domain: DVKVTQSSRYLVKRTGEKVFLECVQDMDHENMFWYRQDPGLGLRLIYFSYDVKMKEKGDIPEGYSVSREKKERFSLILESASTNQTSMYLCASSLVPGSGHEQFFGPGTRLTVL.

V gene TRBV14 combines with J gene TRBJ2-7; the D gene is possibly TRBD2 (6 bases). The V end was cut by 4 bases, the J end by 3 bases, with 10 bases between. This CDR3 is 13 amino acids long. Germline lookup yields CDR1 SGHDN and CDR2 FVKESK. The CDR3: CASSPMTSYEQYF. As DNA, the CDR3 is TGTGCCAGCAGCCCTATGACTAGCTACGAGCAGTACTTC.

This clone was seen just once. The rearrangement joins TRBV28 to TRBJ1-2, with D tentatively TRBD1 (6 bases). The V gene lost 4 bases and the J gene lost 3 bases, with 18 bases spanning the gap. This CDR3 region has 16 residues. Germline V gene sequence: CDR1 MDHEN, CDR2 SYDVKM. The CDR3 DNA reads TGTGCCAGCAGTTCTCCGGGACAAACCCTTTACTATGGCTACACCTTC. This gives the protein CASSSPGQTLYYGYTF.

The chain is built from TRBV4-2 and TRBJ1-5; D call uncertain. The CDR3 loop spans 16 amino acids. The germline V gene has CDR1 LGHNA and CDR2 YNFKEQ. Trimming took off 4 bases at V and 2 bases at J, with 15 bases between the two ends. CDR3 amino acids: CASSRQPETGNQPQHF. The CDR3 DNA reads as TGTGCCAGCAGCCGGCAACCCGAGACGGGCAATCAGCCCCAGCATTTT.

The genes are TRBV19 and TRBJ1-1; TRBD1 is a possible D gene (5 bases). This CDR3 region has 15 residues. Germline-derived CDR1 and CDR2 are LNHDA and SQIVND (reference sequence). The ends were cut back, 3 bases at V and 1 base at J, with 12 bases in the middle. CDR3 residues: CASSIPLGENTEAFF. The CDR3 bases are TGTGCCAGTAGTATTCCCCTAGGGGAGAACACTGAAGCTTTCTTT.

CDR3 DNA sequence: TGCGCCAGCAGCCCGTTGCCGGGACAGGGACGCGAGGATACGCAGTATTTT. The encoded protein is CASSPLPGQGREDTQYF. The V call is TRBV5-1, the J call TRBJ2-3, with 9 nucleotides matching TRBD1. Germline loops: CDR1 SGHRS, CDR2 YFSETQ. The CDR3 runs 17 residues. With 4 bases clipped from V and 6 bases from J, the junction kept 15 bases outside the gene matches.

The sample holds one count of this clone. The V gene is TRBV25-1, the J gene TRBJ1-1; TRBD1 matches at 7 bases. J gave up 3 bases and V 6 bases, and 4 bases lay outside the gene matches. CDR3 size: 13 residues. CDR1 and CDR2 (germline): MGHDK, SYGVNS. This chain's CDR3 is CASRRTGDTEAFF. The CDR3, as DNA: TGTGCCAGCAGGAGAACAGGGGACACTGAAGCTTTCTTT.

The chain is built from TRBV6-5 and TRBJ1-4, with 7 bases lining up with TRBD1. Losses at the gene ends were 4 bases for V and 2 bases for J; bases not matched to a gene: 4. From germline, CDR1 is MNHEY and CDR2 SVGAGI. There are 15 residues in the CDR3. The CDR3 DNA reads TGTGCCAGCAGTTGGAGGGGGCACACTAATGAAAAACTGTTTTTT. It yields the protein CASSWRGHTNEKLFF.

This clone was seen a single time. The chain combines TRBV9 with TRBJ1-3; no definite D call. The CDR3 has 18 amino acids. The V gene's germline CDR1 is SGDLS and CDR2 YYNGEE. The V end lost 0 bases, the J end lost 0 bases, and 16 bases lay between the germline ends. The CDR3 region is CASSVAWADRTSGNTIYF. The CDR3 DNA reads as TGTGCCAGCAGCGTAGCTTGGGCAGATCGGACCTCTGGAAACACCATATATTTT. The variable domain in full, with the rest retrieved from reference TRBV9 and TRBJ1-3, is DSGVTQTPKHLITATGQRVTLRCSPRSGDLSVYWYQQSLDQGLQFLIQYYNGEERAKGNILERFSAQQFPDLHSELNLSSLELGDSALYFCASSVAWADRTSGNTIYFGEGSWLTVV.